The source of this T cell receptor beta chain is a study of blood T cell repertoires in COVID-19. Turning to the study itself: Acute-phase and convalescent COVID-19 samples originated in the United States, Italy and Spain. The analysed material was cDNA or gDNA that came from T cells, B-cell-depleted T cells, or PBMCs.

The germline gives CDR1 MNHEY, CDR2 SVGEGT. This CDR3 is 15 amino acids long. Trimming cost V 4 bases and J 6 bases; bases outside gene matches: 8. In the authors' methods: Researchers report that nucleated cell counts were estimated from reference gene primer amplification. Using immunoSEQ multiplex PCR, the repertoire was profiled, and TCRdb retains in-frame clones only, with some absent. The V and J calls and clone size come from that table; D and trimming were worked out from the DNA. The sample lists over 50,000 clones; approximately 84% were seen once. The chain links TRBV6-2 or TRBV6-3 to TRBJ2-2, with 7 bases that match TRBD2. The receptor was isolated from a human donor in a cohort sampled during active COVID-19. Sample: peripheral blood. The CDR3 here is CASSLTSPGAGELFF. The CDR3 DNA sequence: TGTGCCAGCAGTTTGACTAGCCCCGGAGCCGGGGAGCTGTTTTTT.